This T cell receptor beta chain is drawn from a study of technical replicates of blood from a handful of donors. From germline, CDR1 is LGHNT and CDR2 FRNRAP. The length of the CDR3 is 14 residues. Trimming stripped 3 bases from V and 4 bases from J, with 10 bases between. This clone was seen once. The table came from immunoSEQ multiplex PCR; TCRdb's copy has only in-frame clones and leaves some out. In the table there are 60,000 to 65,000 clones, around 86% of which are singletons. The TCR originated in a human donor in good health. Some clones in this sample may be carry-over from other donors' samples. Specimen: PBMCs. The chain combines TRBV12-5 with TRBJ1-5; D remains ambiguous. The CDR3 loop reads CASGFGVRNQPQHF. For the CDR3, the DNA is TGTGCTAGTGGTTTCGGGGTTCGGAATCAGCCCCAGCATTTT.